The next 20 T cell receptor beta chains were all read from a single sample in a study of vaccination and CD4 T cells after COVID-19. Sequencing of the DNA from cultured CD4+ T cells was carried out with the Oncomine TCR Beta short-read assay. Via MiXCR, TCRdb re-called the PCR reads, giving one row per CDR3 protein. Of 15,000 to 20,000 distinct CDR3 sequences listed, approximately 70% are singletons. Their target antigens are unknown. Treatment indicated: roughly ten-day PBMC culture with coronavirus spike peptide pools or control peptides (ViraFEST assay). Sample: CD4+ T cells from blood, cultured in vitro. Receptors were obtained from a human donor who had recovered from COVID-19.

This clonotype was counted between two and nine times. The chain couples TRBV19 to TRBJ2-2; TRBD2 is a possible D gene (6 bases). Trimming took off 6 bases at V and 3 bases at J, with 11 bases between the two ends. The germline V gene encodes CDR1 LNHDA and CDR2 SQIVND (reference sequence). This CDR3 has 14 residues. CDR3 residues: CASRGLDYTGELFF. DNA of the CDR3: TGTGCCAGTAGGGGACTTGACTACACCGGGGAGCTGTTTTTT.

This clonotype was observed a handful of times. The chain carries TRBV27 and TRBJ2-1; tentatively, D is TRBD1 (5 bases). This CDR3 comprises 11 residues. Germline values: CDR1 MNHEY, CDR2 SMNVEV (reference sequence). V gave up 6 bases and J gave up 9 bases, with 9 bases separating them. CDR3 sequence reads: CASRTEREQFF. CDR3 bases: TGTGCCAGCAGGACAGAACGTGAGCAGTTCTTC.

This clonotype was observed a handful of times. The chain couples TRBV20-1 to TRBJ2-7, with unresolved D. CDR3 size: 13 residues. The ends were cut back, 6 bases at V and 4 bases at J, with 16 bases in the middle. Looked up from germline, CDR1 is DFQATT and CDR2 is SNEGSKA (reference sequence). The CDR3 DNA reads TGCAGTGCCGAAAACCCGCTCGCGTACGAGCAGTACTTC. This encodes CSAENPLAYEQYF.

This clonotype has a single count. The V call is TRBV24-1, the J call TRBJ2-5; 10 bases map to TRBD2. The V gene's germline CDR1 is KGHDR and CDR2 SFDVKD. The CDR3 loop spans 16 amino acids. Germline trimming cut 5 bases from V and 2 bases from J; bases unmatched to any gene: 7. Here the CDR3 reads CATSVGVAGGQETQYF. The CDR3 DNA reads TGTGCCACCAGTGTAGGGGTAGCGGGGGGACAAGAGACCCAGTACTTC.

The genes are TRBV23-1 and TRBJ1-4; D remains ambiguous. TRBV23-1 is sorted into the ORF group, with uncertain function. Trimming took 0 bases from V and 17 from J, leaving 4 bases between them. CDR3 size: 9 residues. The CDR3 here is CASSQSIFF. The DNA of the CDR3 is TGCGCCAGCAGTCAATCAATATTTTTT.

This clonotype has more than one count but fewer than ten. CDR3 DNA sequence: TGTGCCAGCAGTGAAGACCCTAACAGGGAGCACTACACCTTC. As protein: CASSEDPNREHYTF. This chain joins TRBV6-1 and TRBJ1-2; D is perhaps TRBD1 (6 bases). This CDR3 region has 14 residues. The germline gives CDR1 MNHNS, CDR2 SASEGT. The germline V and J ends were trimmed by 1 base and 10 bases, with 16 bases remaining between them.

J is TRBJ2-1 and V is TRBV14; D gene unclear. V lost 4 bases and J 4 bases, leaving 17 bases between the germline ends. Germline CDR1 SGHDN, CDR2 FVKESK. The CDR3 is made up of 16 amino acids. CDR3 sequence reads: CASSPPSRTPYNEQFF. The CDR3 coding sequence is TGTGCCAGCAGCCCCCCCTCGCGGACCCCTTACAATGAGCAGTTCTTC.

CDR3 sequence reads: CASSLLPLLAGGSSTQYF. The CDR3 coding sequence is TGTGCCAGCAGCTTACTCCCCTTACTAGCGGGAGGCTCGAGTACGCAGTATTTT. The chain is built from TRBV7-2 and TRBJ2-3; 12 bases fit TRBD2. CDR3 length: 18 residues. The germline V gene has CDR1 SGHTA and CDR2 FQGNSA. Trimming removed 2 bases from V and 8 bases from J; junction bases left unmatched: 14.

This clonotype has only a few counts. CDR3 DNA: TGTGCCAGCAGTCACAGGGGGCCAAACTATGGCTACACCTTC. Protein: CASSHRGPNYGYTF. The chain combines TRBV12-1 with TRBJ1-2; the D call in the table, TRBD1, was not verified against the DNA. TRBV12-1 is given as a pseudogene. This CDR3 spans 14 amino acids.

The chain carries TRBV28 and TRBJ1-6; weak D call: TRBD1 (5 bases). V was pared by 3 bases and J by 7 bases, with 13 bases between. Germline-derived CDR1 and CDR2 are MDHEN and SYDVKM. The CDR3 length is 15 residues. This CDR3 reads CASSFPGTGNSPLHF. The DNA of the CDR3 is TGTGCCAGCAGTTTCCCCGGGACGGGAAATTCACCCCTCCACTTT.

The sample holds a few counts of this clonotype. The chain links TRBV27 to TRBJ1-5; maybe TRBD1 (6 bases). Germline V gene sequence: CDR1 MNHEY, CDR2 SMNVEV (reference sequence). The CDR3 length is 16 residues. The V end lost 2 bases, the J end lost 0 bases, and 11 bases lay between the germline ends. CDR3 protein: CASSLTRTVSNQPQHF. The DNA for the CDR3 is TGTGCCAGCAGTTTAACCCGGACAGTTAGCAATCAGCCCCAGCATTTT.

The rearrangement links TRBV30 to TRBJ2-7; D is perhaps TRBD1 (6 bases). The V end lost 2 bases, the J end lost 0 bases, and 23 bases lay between the germline ends. Germline assignment: CDR1 GTSNPN and CDR2 SVGIG (reference sequence). The CDR3 has 18 residues. CDR3 in DNA: TGTGCCTGGAGTCCGTCGTGGGGGCTCTTAAGGTTCTCCTACGAGCAGTACTTC. It is translated as CAWSPSWGLLRFSYEQYF.

The V call is TRBV20-1, the J call TRBJ1-1, with a weak D call TRBD1 (5 bases). The CDR3 is 15 residues long. Trimming cost V 2 bases and J 6 bases, with 19 bases left between them. Germline lookup yields CDR1 DFQATT and CDR2 SNEGSKA (reference sequence). CDR3 region: CSARFPGEGRAEAFF. The CDR3 DNA reads TGCAGTGCTAGATTTCCCGGGGAGGGGAGAGCTGAAGCTTTCTTT.

This rearrangement joins TRBV4-3 to TRBJ1-5; D perhaps matches TRBD1 (6 bases). The length of the CDR3 is 15 residues. Germline CDR1 is LGHNA and CDR2 is YSLEER. V lost 4 bases to trimming and J lost 0 bases, with 10 bases between them. In nucleotides, the CDR3 is TGCGCCAGCAGCCCGGGACACTATAGCAATCAGCCCCAGCATTTT. It yields the protein CASSPGHYSNQPQHF.

This chain links TRBV7-2 with TRBJ1-5, with a tentative D call TRBD1 (6 bases). Germline CDR1 is SGHTA and CDR2 is FQGNSA. V was clipped by 5 bases and J by 0 bases, with 14 bases between them. The CDR3 sequence is 16 residues long. CDR3 amino acids: CASSPRTVYSNQPQHF. In DNA, the CDR3 is TGTGCCAGCAGCCCCCGGACAGTCTATAGCAATCAGCCCCAGCATTTT.

The table lists this clonotype with a few counts. The gene calls are TRBV6-5 and TRBJ1-5, with 7 bases identical to TRBD1. CDR1 is MNHEY and CDR2 is SVGAGI in the germline V gene. The CDR3 consists of 17 residues. V lost 0 bases and J lost 0; bases outside the gene matches: 5. The CDR3 DNA reads as TGTGCCAGCAGTTACTCAGGGGGCGCAGGTAGCAATCAGCCCCAGCATTTT. Amino acids: CASSYSGGAGSNQPQHF.

This clonotype was recorded a few times. The V call is TRBV20-1, the J call TRBJ1-4; D is unresolved. Trimming removed 1 base at V and 8 bases at J, with 8 bases between. Per the germline V gene, CDR1 is DFQATT and CDR2 is SNEGSKA (reference sequence). The CDR3 runs 12 residues. The CDR3 protein is CSARGHTEKLFF. Written as DNA, the CDR3 is TGCAGTGCTAGAGGACACACGGAAAAACTGTTTTTT.

Only a few counts were recorded for this clonotype. The V gene is TRBV29-1, the J gene TRBJ1-2, with TRBD1 identical over 7 bases. This CDR3 spans 13 amino acids. V lost 7 bases to trimming and J lost 2 bases; unmatched junction nucleotides: 7. CDR1 SQVTM and CDR2 ANQGSEA come from the germline V gene. In DNA, the CDR3 is TGCAGCGGCTTGGAGGGGGCGAACTATGGCTACACCTTC. The encoded protein is CSGLEGANYGYTF.

This clonotype was seen just once. The chain combines TRBV7-2 with TRBJ1-4; 7 bases align to TRBD1. Trimming took 5 bases from V and 7 from J; bases not matched to a gene: 7. Germline lookup yields CDR1 SGHTA and CDR2 FQGNSA. CDR3 length equals 14 residues. In nucleotides, the CDR3 is TGTGCCAGCAGCCCCCGACAGGGTTTTGAAAAACTGTTTTTT. It is translated as CASSPRQGFEKLFF. The variable domain in full, completed from reference TRBV7-2 and TRBJ1-4, reads GAGVSQSPSNKVTEKGKDVELRCDPISGHTALYWYRQSLGQGLEFLIYFQGNSAPDKSGLPSDRFSAERTGGSVSTLTIQRTQQEDSAVYLCASSPRQGFEKLFFGSGTQLSVL.

This sequence joins TRBV14 and TRBJ2-5, with 10 bases lining up with TRBD2. V lost 4 bases to trimming and J lost 5 bases; unmatched junction nucleotides: 10. The germline gives CDR1 SGHDN, CDR2 FVKESK. The CDR3 consists of 16 residues. CDR3 amino acids: CASSRRPSGSLETQYF. CDR3 nucleotides: TGTGCCAGCAGCCGCCGCCCTAGCGGGAGTTTGGAGACCCAGTACTTC.